What follows describes a single T cell receptor (beta chain). The table lists this clonotype with many counts. What this receptor recognizes is not known. No base-level quality is on record; no much larger clone is a single base apart. Libraries of naive CD8 T cells were built from about 19,000 to 1,100,000 sorted cells, with 10%, 30% or 50% of the purified RNA used. Naive CD8 T cells, defined as CD8+CD4-CCR7+CD45RA+, were FACS-sorted into RLT Plus buffer on a BD FACSAria II. Detection sensitivity was tested by spiking Jurkat RNA equal to roughly 9 TCR copies' worth into samples containing roughly 17,000-1,100,000 naive CD8 T cells. CD8 T cells were enriched with RosetteSep CD8+ T Cell Enrichment Cocktail and Ficoll-Paque, followed by ACK red cell lysis. From a lookup of the germline V gene, CDR1 and CDR2 are SQVTM and ANQGSEA. V drops 3 bases and J drops 3 bases, leaving 17 bases in between. The CDR3 sequence holds 15 residues, the cysteine and phenylalanine included. Of the read, only the CDR3 DNA is kept; its 45 bases are in frame from base 1.

The data are from a study of molecular identifiers for immune sequencing clone quantification (dated by TCRdb to the late 2010s). With regard to the full study: For a replicate experiment, the RNA from either 20,000 or 100,000 naive CD8 T cells was divided into five aliquots, and four of those aliquots went on to sequencing. The study was a methods study using CD8 T cells to benchmark molecular-identifier clustering-based TCR repertoire sequencing (MIDCIRS) and TCR RNA copy counting. The research as a whole found: Spiked-in Jurkat TCR RNA (about ten copies' worth), which is not part of the donor repertoire, was contained in the naive libraries. When barcode sub-clustering was omitted, TCR diversity was inflated by chimeric consensus sequences, with chimeras reaching as high as 47%. Clones above 20 RNA copies held over 97% of molecules in CMV-specific effector cells but under 1% in naive cells. A single cell's worth of spiked-in Jurkat TCR RNA was reported detectable even among 750,000 to 1,000,000 naive CD8 T cells. Modeling estimated about three recovered TCR RNA copies per cell, compared with approximately 10 by digital PCR, which implies roughly 30% capture efficiency. The sizes of highly expanded clones could end up underestimated when identical TCR molecules share a barcode.

The library relied on PCR. TCRdb records NextSeq 500 as the sequencer. Bulk TCR libraries were made following a previously described method, with the TCR primers given in Table S5. The Qiagen AllPrep DNA/RNA kit was used to purify total RNA. Reads from multiple sequencing runs of the same library were pooled before analysis. The authors processed their data as follows. Reads were retained only if an exact TCR constant sequence was present, and the retained reads were trimmed to 150 nt and grouped according to their 12-nt molecular barcodes. Reads within each barcode group were sub-clustered using a 15% Levenshtein threshold, and quality-weighted consensus sequences were constructed for each RNA molecule. Non-functional sequences were excluded, and lower-count sequences lying one edit away from another sequence were also excluded. On the basis of fitting two negative binomial distributions, barcode sub-clusters with fewer than 20% of the maximum read count were discarded. Using fastp trimming at Q25 and MiXCR clonotype assembly, TCRdb reanalyzed the public sequencing data and kept in-frame beta chains. Entries that share a CDR3 protein sequence are merged under the most common genes and DNA. The V and J calls reflect TCRdb's pipeline rather than the authors' work. The sample records more than 450,000 distinct CDR3 sequences, about a quarter of which are singletons. The leading ten clones occupy just over 0.75% of the sample.

The rearranged chain carries TRBV29-1 and TRBJ1-1; the D segment cannot be called with confidence. The TCR was taken from a human donor in good health. Some libraries in this study had Jurkat cell RNA spiked in. The sample consisted of naive CD8+ T cells from blood, with Jurkat cell RNA spiked in. The cell subset or site label corresponds to: FACS-sorted CD8+CD4-CCR7+CD45RA+ naive T cells. The CDR3 reads as follows: CSVEIPARSYTEAFF. Here is the DNA: TGCAGCGTTGAGATCCCGGCCAGGTCGTACACTGAAGCTTTCTTT.